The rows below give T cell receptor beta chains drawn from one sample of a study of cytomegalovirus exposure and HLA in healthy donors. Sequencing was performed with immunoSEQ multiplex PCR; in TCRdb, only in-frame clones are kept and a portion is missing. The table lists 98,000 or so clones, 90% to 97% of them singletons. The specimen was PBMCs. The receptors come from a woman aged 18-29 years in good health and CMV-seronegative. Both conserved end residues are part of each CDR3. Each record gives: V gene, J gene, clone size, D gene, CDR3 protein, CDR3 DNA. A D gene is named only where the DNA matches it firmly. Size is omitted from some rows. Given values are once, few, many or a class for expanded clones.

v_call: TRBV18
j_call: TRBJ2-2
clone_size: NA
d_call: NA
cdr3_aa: CASSYEGGELFF
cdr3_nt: TGTGCCAGCTCGTACGAGGGCGGGGAGCTGTTTTTT

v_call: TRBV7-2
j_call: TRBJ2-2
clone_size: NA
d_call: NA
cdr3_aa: CASSKPGTNTGELFF
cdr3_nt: TGTGCCAGCAGCAAACCCGGGACTAACACCGGGGAGCTGTTTTTT

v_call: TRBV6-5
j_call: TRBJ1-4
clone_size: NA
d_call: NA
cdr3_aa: CASSYRQTTNEKLFF
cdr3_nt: TGTGCCAGCAGTTACCGACAGACAACTAATGAAAAACTGTTTTTT

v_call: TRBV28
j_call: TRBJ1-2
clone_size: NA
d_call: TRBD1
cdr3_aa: CASRPRGRVYGYTF
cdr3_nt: TGTGCCAGCAGACCCAGGGGGCGCGTCTATGGCTACACCTTC

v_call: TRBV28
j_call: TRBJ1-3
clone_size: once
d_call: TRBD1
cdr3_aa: CASRPGQGVRNTIYF
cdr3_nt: TGTGCCAGCAGGCCGGGACAGGGGGTTAGAAACACCATATATTTT

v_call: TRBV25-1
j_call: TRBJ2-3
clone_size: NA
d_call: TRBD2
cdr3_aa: CASSLLAGGETDTQYF
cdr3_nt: TGTGCCAGCAGCCTTCTTGCGGGGGGCGAGACAGATACGCAGTATTTT

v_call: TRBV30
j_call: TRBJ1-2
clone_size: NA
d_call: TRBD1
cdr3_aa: CAWRQGESNYGYTF
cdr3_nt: TGTGCCTGGAGACAGGGGGAGTCGAACTATGGCTACACCTTC

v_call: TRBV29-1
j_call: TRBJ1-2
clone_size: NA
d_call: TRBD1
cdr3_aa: CSVEDLLGQVYGYTF
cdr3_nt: TGCAGCGTTGAAGATCTTTTGGGACAGGTCTATGGCTACACCTTC

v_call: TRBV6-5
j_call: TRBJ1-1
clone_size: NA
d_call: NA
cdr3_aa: CASSYGQGNTEAFF
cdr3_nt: TGTGCCAGCAGTTACGGGCAGGGGAACACTGAAGCTTTCTTT

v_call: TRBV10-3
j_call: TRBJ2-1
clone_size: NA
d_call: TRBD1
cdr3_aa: CAISESRQGYNEQFF
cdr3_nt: TGTGCCATCAGTGAGTCGAGACAGGGGTACAATGAGCAGTTCTTC

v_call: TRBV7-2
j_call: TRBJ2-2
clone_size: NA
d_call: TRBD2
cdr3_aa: CASSLGYSGTPTGELFF
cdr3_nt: TGTGCCAGCAGCTTAGGGTATAGCGGGACCCCGACCGGGGAGCTGTTTTTT

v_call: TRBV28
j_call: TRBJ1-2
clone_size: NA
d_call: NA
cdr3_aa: CASSLSGGVNYGYTF
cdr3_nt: TGTGCCAGCAGTTTATCGGGAGGTGTGAACTATGGCTACACCTTC

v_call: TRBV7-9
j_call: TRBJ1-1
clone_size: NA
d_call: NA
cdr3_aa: CAGSPSRVWTEAFF
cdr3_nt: TGTGCCGGCTCCCCTTCCAGGGTTTGGACTGAAGCTTTCTTT

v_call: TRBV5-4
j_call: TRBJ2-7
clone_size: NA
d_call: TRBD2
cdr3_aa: CASSGGTSGYEQYF
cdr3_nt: TGTGCCAGCAGCGGGGGGACTAGCGGGTACGAGCAGTACTTC

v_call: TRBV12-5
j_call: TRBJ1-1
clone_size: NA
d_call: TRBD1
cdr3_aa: CASGTGRTEAFF
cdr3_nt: TGTGCTAGTGGGACAGGGAGAACTGAAGCTTTCTTT

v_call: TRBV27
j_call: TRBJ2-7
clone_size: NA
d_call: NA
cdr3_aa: CASSLGTLTYEQYF
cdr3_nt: TGTGCCAGCAGTTTAGGGACATTGACCTACGAGCAGTACTTC

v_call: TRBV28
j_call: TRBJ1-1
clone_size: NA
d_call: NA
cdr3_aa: CASSSDTEAFF
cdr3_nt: TGTGCCAGCAGTTCGGACACTGAAGCTTTCTTT

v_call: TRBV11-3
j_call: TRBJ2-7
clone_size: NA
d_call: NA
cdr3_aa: CASSPGGSYEQYF
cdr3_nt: TGTGCCAGCAGCCCCGGGGGCTCCTACGAGCAGTACTTC

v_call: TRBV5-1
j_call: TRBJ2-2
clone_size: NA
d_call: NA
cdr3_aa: CASSLKRQGFRTGELFF
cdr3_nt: TGCGCCAGCAGCTTGAAGCGCCAGGGGTTTCGGACCGGGGAGCTGTTTTTT

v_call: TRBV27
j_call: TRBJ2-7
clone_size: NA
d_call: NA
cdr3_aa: CASSLFAGDPHEQYF
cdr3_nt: TGTGCCAGCAGTTTATTCGCAGGGGATCCCCACGAGCAGTACTTC

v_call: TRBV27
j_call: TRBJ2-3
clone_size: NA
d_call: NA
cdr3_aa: CASSLRGGQGDTQYF
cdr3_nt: TGTGCCAGCAGTCTAAGGGGGGGCCAGGGAGATACGCAGTATTTT

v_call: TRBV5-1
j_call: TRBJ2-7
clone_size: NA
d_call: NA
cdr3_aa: CASSLAGAVREQYF
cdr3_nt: TGCGCCAGCAGCTTGGCAGGGGCCGTGAGGGAGCAGTACTTC

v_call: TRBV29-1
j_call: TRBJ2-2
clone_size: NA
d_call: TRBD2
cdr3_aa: CSVSGLAGGTGELFF
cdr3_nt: TGCAGCGTTTCGGGACTAGCGGGGGGGACCGGGGAGCTGTTTTTT

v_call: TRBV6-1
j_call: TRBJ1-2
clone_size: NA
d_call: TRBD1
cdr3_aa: CASRGDRGVNGYTF
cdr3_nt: TGTGCCAGCAGGGGGGACAGGGGGGTTAATGGCTACACCTTC

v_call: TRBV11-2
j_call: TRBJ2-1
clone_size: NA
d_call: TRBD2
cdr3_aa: CASSSGRTSGGTINEQFF
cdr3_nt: TGTGCCAGCAGCTCTGGCCGGACTAGCGGGGGGACTATAAATGAGCAGTTCTTC

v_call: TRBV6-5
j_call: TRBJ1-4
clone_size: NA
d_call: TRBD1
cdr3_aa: CASSRRTGYEKLFF
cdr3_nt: TGTGCCAGCAGCCGACGGACAGGATATGAAAAACTGTTTTTT

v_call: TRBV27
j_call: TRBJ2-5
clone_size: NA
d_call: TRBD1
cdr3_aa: CASGWDSLETQYF
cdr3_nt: TGTGCCAGTGGCTGGGACAGTTTAGAGACCCAGTACTTC

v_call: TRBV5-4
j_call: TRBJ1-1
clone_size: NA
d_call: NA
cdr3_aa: CASSRSLNTEAFF
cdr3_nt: TGTGCCAGCAGCCGGAGTCTCAACACTGAAGCTTTCTTT

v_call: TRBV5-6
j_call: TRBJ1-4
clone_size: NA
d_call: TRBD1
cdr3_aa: CASSSYGQGFNEKLFF
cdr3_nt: TGTGCCAGCAGCTCCTACGGACAGGGTTTCAATGAAAAACTGTTTTTT

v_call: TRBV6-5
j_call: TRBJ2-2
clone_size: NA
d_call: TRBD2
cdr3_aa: CASSYSGTTRTGELFF
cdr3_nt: TGTGCCAGCAGTTACTCTGGGACTACGAGGACCGGGGAGCTGTTTTTT

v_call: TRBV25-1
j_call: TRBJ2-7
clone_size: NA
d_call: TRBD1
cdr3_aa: CASSLRDRVHEQYF
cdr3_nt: TGTGCCAGCAGCCTCCGGGACAGGGTACACGAGCAGTACTTC

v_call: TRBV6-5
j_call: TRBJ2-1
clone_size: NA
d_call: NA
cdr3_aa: CASSRGTGSYNEQFF
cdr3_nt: TGTGCCAGCAGTCGCGGGACGGGTTCCTACAATGAGCAGTTCTTC

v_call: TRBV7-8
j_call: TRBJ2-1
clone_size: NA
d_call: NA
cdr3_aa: CASSFGQTIYNEQFF
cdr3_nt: TGTGCCAGCAGCTTCGGACAGACCATTTACAATGAGCAGTTCTTC

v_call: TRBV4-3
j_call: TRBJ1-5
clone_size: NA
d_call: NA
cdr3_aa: CASSQNPTEGNQPQHF
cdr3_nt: TGCGCCAGCAGCCAAAACCCGACGGAGGGGAATCAGCCCCAGCATTTT

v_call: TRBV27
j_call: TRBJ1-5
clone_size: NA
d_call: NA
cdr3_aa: CASSRTAGGNQPQHF
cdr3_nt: TGTGCCAGCAGTCGGACAGCGGGAGGAAATCAGCCCCAGCATTTT

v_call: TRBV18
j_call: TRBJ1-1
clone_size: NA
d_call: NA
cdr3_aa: CASSPTRNTEAFF
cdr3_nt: TGTGCCAGCTCACCAACTCGGAACACTGAAGCTTTCTTT

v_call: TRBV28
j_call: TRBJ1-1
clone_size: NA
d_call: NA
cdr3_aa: CASSSYRKNTEAFF
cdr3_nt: TGTGCCAGCAGTTCCTACAGGAAGAACACTGAAGCTTTCTTT

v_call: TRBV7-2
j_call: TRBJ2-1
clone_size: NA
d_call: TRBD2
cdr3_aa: CASSQTSGGYQSSYNEQFF
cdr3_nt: TGTGCCAGCAGCCAGACTAGCGGGGGGTACCAAAGCTCCTACAATGAGCAGTTCTTC

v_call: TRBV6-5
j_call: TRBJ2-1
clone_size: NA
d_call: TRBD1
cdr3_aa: CASSYSLQGRYNEQFF
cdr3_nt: TGTGCCAGCAGTTACTCCTTACAGGGGCGGTACAATGAGCAGTTCTTC

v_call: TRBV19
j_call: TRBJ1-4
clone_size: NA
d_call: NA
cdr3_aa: CASTTLDEKLFF
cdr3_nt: TGTGCCAGTACCACTCTGGATGAAAAACTGTTTTTT

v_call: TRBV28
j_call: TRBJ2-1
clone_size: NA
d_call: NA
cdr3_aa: CASSLTGVEQFF
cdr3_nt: TGTGCCAGCAGCTTAACGGGGGTTGAGCAGTTCTTC

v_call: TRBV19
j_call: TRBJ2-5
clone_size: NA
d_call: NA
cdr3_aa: CASGVAQETQYF
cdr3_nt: TGTGCCTCGGGGGTGGCTCAAGAGACCCAGTACTTC

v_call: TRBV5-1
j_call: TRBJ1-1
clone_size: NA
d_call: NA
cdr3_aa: CASSNRNTEAFF
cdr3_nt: TGCGCCAGCAGTAACAGAAACACTGAAGCTTTCTTT

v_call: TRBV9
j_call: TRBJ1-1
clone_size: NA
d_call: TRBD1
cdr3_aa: CASSSWTGNTEAFF
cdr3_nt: TGTGCCAGCAGCTCCTGGACAGGGAACACTGAAGCTTTCTTT

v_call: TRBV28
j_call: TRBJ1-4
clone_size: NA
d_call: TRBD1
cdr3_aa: CASLRDRGLSNEKLFF
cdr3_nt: TGTGCCAGCCTCCGGGACAGGGGGCTCTCTAATGAAAAACTGTTTTTT

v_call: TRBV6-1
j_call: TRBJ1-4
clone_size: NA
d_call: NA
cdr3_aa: CASRRDLSTGEKLFF
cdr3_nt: TGTGCCAGCAGAAGGGACCTCTCGACAGGCGAAAAACTGTTTTTT

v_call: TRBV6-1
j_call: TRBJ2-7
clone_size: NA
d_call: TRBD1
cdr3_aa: CASSEPGQGTGEQYF
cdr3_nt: TGTGCCAGCAGTGAACCAGGACAGGGAACAGGCGAGCAGTACTTC